Listed below are T cell receptor beta chains from one sample, sequenced in a study of CD8+CD57+ T cells in acquired aplastic anemia. TCRdb re-called the reads through MiXCR, storing one row per CDR3 protein. The sample lists 150,000 to 200,000 distinct CDR3 sequences; roughly 47% were seen once. Sequencing was carried out using sorted CD4+, CD8+, or CD8+CD57+ T cells (not recorded which) from PBMCs. The receptors come from a human donor in good health. The CDR3 runs from the conserved cysteine through the conserved F or W. Each record gives: CDR3 length, J gene, V gene, CDR3 protein.

len: 13; j_gene: TRBJ2-7; v_gene: TRBV7-2; CDR3aa: CASSQGQGHEQYF
len: 17; j_gene: TRBJ1-6; v_gene: TRBV20-1; CDR3aa: CSASGYTGGLLNSPLHF
len: 13; j_gene: TRBJ1-5; v_gene: TRBV24-1; CDR3aa: CATGFQRLQPQHF
len: 14; j_gene: TRBJ1-1; v_gene: TRBV12-3/TRBV12-4; CDR3aa: CASSTVRGETEAFF
len: 15; j_gene: TRBJ2-2; v_gene: TRBV2; CDR3aa: CASSQFSANTGELFF
len: 16; j_gene: TRBJ1-4; v_gene: TRBV25-1; CDR3aa: CASSDRGGGWSEKLFF
len: 13; j_gene: TRBJ1-2; v_gene: TRBV19; CDR3aa: CASQRERGYGYTF
len: 14; j_gene: TRBJ1-6; v_gene: TRBV19; CDR3aa: CASSWDRGNSPLHF
len: 13; j_gene: TRBJ2-5; v_gene: TRBV20-1; CDR3aa: CSATGQGAETQYF
len: 13; j_gene: TRBJ2-1; v_gene: TRBV25-1; CDR3aa: CASSEFRYNEQFF
len: 15; j_gene: TRBJ1-5; v_gene: TRBV19; CDR3aa: CASSMRRQWGQPQHF
len: 16; j_gene: TRBJ1-1; v_gene: TRBV29-1; CDR3aa: CSVEFPGQGMNTEAFF
len: 16; j_gene: TRBJ2-7; v_gene: TRBV29-1; CDR3aa: CSVEVSSGGVVYEQYF
len: 16; j_gene: TRBJ1-2; v_gene: TRBV19; CDR3aa: CASRVTRQAPNYGYTF
len: 16; j_gene: TRBJ2-7; v_gene: TRBV5-5; CDR3aa: CASSLGQGTSSYEQYF
len: 15; j_gene: TRBJ2-7; v_gene: TRBV7-6; CDR3aa: CASSTRTGNSYEQYF
len: 14; j_gene: TRBJ2-5; v_gene: TRBV7-3; CDR3aa: CASSSGPIGETQYF
len: 12; j_gene: TRBJ2-7; v_gene: TRBV20-1; CDR3aa: CSASGQNYEQYF
len: 15; j_gene: TRBJ1-5; v_gene: TRBV12-3/TRBV12-4; CDR3aa: CASSPDSLINQPQHF
len: 15; j_gene: TRBJ2-7; v_gene: TRBV6-6; CDR3aa: CASSYSDRAPYEQYF
len: 16; j_gene: TRBJ1-1; v_gene: TRBV6-5; CDR3aa: CASSSDSGPPRGEAFF
len: 18; j_gene: TRBJ2-2; v_gene: TRBV11-2; CDR3aa: CASSLTTSGRTNTGELFF
len: 12; j_gene: TRBJ1-1; v_gene: TRBV9; CDR3aa: CASSVRGTEAFF
len: 14; j_gene: TRBJ1-2; v_gene: TRBV11-3; CDR3aa: CASSLGTGGRGYTF
len: 16; j_gene: TRBJ2-3; v_gene: TRBV3-1; CDR3aa: CASSRGTGAFTDTQYF
len: 13; j_gene: TRBJ1-2; v_gene: TRBV6-4; CDR3aa: CASSEGQGYGYTF
len: 14; j_gene: TRBJ2-3; v_gene: TRBV6-1; CDR3aa: CASSGFRWTDTQYF
len: 17; j_gene: TRBJ2-7; v_gene: TRBV10-3; CDR3aa: CAISESPGQGNFYEQYF
len: 13; j_gene: TRBJ2-1; v_gene: TRBV20-1; CDR3aa: CSAKNGASGSQFF
len: 16; j_gene: TRBJ2-3; v_gene: TRBV20-1; CDR3aa: CSAASSGGAITDTQYF